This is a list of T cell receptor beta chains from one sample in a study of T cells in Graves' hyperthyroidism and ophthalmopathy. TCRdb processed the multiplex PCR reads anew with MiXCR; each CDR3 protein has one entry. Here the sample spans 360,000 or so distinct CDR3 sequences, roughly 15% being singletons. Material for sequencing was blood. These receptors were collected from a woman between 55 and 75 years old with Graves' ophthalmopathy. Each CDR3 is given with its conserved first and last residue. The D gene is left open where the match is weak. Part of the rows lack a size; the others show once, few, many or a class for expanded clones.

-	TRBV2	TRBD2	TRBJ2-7	CASRETSESYEQYF	TGTGCCAGCAGAGAGACTAGCGAGTCCTACGAGCAGTACTTC
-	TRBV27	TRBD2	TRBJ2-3	CASSSRLAGGSPDTQYF	TGTGCCAGCAGTTCCAGACTAGCGGGAGGGTCCCCCGATACGCAGTATTTT
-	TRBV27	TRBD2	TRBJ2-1	CASNGGRAGGSYNEQFF	TGTGCCAGCAACGGCGGGAGGGCCGGGGGCTCCTACAATGAGCAGTTCTTC
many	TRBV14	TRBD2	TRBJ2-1	CASSQKLAGDNEQFF	TGTGCCAGCAGCCAAAAACTAGCGGGAGACAATGAGCAGTTCTTC
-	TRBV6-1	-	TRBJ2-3	CASSEAVTDTQYF	TGTGCCAGCAGTGAAGCTGTCACAGATACGCAGTATTTT
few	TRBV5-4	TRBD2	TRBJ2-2	CASSLGGGRGTGELFF	TGTGCCAGCAGCCTTGGTGGCGGGAGGGGAACCGGGGAGCTGTTTTTT
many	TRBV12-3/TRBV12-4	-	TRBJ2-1	CASMKAGATYNEQFF	TGTGCCAGCATGAAGGCGGGGGCCACCTACAATGAGCAGTTCTTC
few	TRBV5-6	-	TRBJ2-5	CASSFNSHGETQYF	TGTGCCAGCAGCTTTAACTCGCATGGGGAGACCCAGTACTTC
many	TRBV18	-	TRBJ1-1	CASSQGLDTEAFF	TGTGCCAGCTCACAGGGGTTGGACACTGAAGCTTTCTTT
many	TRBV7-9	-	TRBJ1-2	CASSLGTAYGYTF	TGTGCCAGCAGCTTAGGCACGGCCTATGGCTACACCTTC
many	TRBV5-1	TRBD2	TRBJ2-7	CASSLVLAGTPEQYF	TGCGCCAGCAGCTTGGTACTAGCGGGGACCCCGGAGCAGTACTTC
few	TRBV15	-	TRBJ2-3	CATSRDLRADTQYF	TGTGCCACCAGCAGAGATCTTCGCGCAGATACGCAGTATTTT
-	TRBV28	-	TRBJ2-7	CASSFPQGTSYEQYF	TGTGCCAGCAGTTTCCCACAGGGTACTTCCTACGAGCAGTACTTC
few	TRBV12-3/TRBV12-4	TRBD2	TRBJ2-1	CASSGWTAWGSGRPGSYNEQFF	TGTGCCAGCAGTGGGTGGACAGCTTGGGGTAGCGGGAGACCTGGCTCCTACAATGAGCAGTTCTTC
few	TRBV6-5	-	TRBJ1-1	CASSYWRAGKNTEAFF	TGTGCCAGCAGTTACTGGAGGGCTGGTAAGAACACTGAAGCTTTCTTT
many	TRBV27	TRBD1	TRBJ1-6	CASSSPDRARNSPLHF	TGTGCCAGCAGTTCACCGGACAGGGCACGTAATTCACCCCTCCACTTT
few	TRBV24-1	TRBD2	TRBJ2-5	CATAGGGYETQYF	TGTGCCACCGCGGGAGGGGGGTATGAGACCCAGTACTTC
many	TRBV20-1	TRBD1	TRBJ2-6	CSARKGARTGANVLTF	TGCAGTGCTAGAAAGGGGGCAAGGACTGGGGCCAACGTCCTGACTTTC
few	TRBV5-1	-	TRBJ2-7	CASSLVPGVYEQYF	TGCGCCAGCAGCTTGGTGCCAGGGGTGTACGAGCAGTACTTC
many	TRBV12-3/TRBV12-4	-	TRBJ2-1	CASSLRTGGGYNEQFF	TGTGCCAGCAGTCTCAGGACGGGCGGTGGCTACAATGAGCAGTTCTTC
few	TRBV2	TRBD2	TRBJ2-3	CASTPGGGWGTDTQYF	TGTGCCAGCACCCCCGGGGGGGGATGGGGCACAGATACGCAGTATTTT
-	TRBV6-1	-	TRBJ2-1	CASTDSYNEQFF	TGTGCCAGCACGGACAGCTACAATGAGCAGTTCTTC
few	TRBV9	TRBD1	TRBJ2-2	CASSVPFGTGDPNTGELFF	TGTGCCAGCAGCGTACCCTTTGGGACAGGGGACCCGAACACCGGGGAGCTGTTTTTT
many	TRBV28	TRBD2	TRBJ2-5	CASSLAGVGFQETQYF	TGTGCCAGCAGTCTAGCGGGAGTTGGTTTCCAAGAGACCCAGTACTTC
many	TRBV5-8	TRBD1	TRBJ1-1	CASSLSGQGEAFF	TGTGCCAGCAGCTTATCGGGACAGGGGGAAGCTTTCTTT
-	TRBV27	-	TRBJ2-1	CARPNSGYNEQFF	TGTGCCAGGCCAAATAGCGGCTACAATGAGCAGTTCTTC
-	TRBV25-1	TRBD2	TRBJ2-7	CASSGPRAGVAYEQYF	TGTGCCAGCAGTGGACCTCGCGCGGGAGTGGCCTACGAGCAGTACTTC
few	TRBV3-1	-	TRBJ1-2	CASSQGRWGYGYTF	TGTGCCAGCAGCCAAGGCAGGTGGGGCTATGGCTACACCTTC
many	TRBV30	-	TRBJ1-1	CAWTAGLPGTEAFF	TGTGCCTGGACCGCGGGCCTACCGGGGACTGAAGCTTTCTTT
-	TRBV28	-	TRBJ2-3	CASTQYTPATQYF	TGTGCCAGCACTCAATACACTCCGGCTACGCAGTATTTT
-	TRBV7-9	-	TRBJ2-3	CASSLPPGSDTQYF	TGTGCCAGCAGTTTACCCCCAGGGTCAGATACGCAGTATTTT
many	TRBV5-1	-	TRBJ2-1	CASSLRLSTVGSYNEQFF	TGCGCCAGCAGCTTGCGACTGTCGACCGTCGGTTCCTACAATGAGCAGTTCTTC
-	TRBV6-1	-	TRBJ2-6	CASSLDSLGANVLTF	TGTGCCAGCAGCCTCGATTCTCTGGGGGCCAACGTCCTGACTTTC
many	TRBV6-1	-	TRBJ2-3	CASSYLITDTQYF	TGTGCCAGCAGTTATTTAATCACAGATACGCAGTATTTT
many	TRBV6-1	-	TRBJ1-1	CASNIFDGEAFF	TGTGCCAGCAATATCTTTGATGGTGAAGCTTTCTTT
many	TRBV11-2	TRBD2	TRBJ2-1	CASSLGAGGSRDEQFF	TGTGCCAGCAGCTTAGGAGCTGGCGGGAGTCGGGATGAGCAGTTCTTC
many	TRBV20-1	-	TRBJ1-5	CSASQPGVGNQPQHF	TGCAGTGCTAGCCAACCCGGGGTTGGCAATCAGCCCCAGCATTTT
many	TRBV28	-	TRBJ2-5	CASGPSPRGETQYF	TGTGCCAGCGGGCCTTCACCCCGAGGGGAGACCCAGTACTTC
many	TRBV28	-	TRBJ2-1	CASSLSGPYNEQFF	TGTGCCAGCAGTTTGAGCGGGCCCTACAATGAGCAGTTCTTC
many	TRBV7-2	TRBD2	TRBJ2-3	CASTRLAGGGTTQYF	TGTGCCAGCACCAGACTAGCGGGAGGGGGCACGACGCAGTATTTT
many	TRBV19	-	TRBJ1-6	CATAGGGFGSPLHF	TGTGCCACCGCAGGTGGGGGGTTTGGTTCACCCCTCCACTTT
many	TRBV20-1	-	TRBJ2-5	CSARVGRGQETQYF	TGCAGTGCTAGGGTCGGGAGAGGGCAAGAGACCCAGTACTTC
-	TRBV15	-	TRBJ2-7	CATSTPGLPIYEQYF	TGTGCCACCAGCACCCCGGGACTCCCAATCTACGAGCAGTACTTC
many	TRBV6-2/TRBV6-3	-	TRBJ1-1	CASRDPQGGNTEAFF	TGTGCCAGCAGGGACCCACAGGGAGGGAACACTGAAGCTTTCTTT
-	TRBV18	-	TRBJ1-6	CTSSPSDSQGNSPLHF	TGTACCAGCTCACCATCCGACAGCCAGGGGAATTCACCCCTCCACTTT
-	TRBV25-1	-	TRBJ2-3	CASSDRKGVSTDTQYF	TGTGCCAGCAGTGACCGGAAGGGGGTCAGCACAGATACGCAGTATTTT
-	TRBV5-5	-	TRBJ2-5	CASSYWTVQETQYF	TGTGCCAGCAGCTACTGGACAGTCCAAGAGACCCAGTACTTC
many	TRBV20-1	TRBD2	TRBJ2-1	CSARLAPPNEQFF	TGCAGTGCGCGACTAGCCCCACCTAATGAGCAGTTCTTC
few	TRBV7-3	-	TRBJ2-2	CASSLTGLTNTGELFF	TGTGCCAGCAGCTTAACGGGACTCACGAACACCGGGGAGCTGTTTTTT
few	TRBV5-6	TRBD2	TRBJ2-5	CASSLRAGAETQYF	TGTGCCAGCAGCTTGAGGGCGGGAGCAGAGACCCAGTACTTC
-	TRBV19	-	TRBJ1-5	CASRTTGHSNQPQHF	TGTGCCAGTAGGACAACAGGGCATAGCAATCAGCCCCAGCATTTT
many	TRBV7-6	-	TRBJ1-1	CASSLGTGKAAFF	TGTGCCAGCAGCTTAGGGACGGGAAAGGCAGCTTTCTTT
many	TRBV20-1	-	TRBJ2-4	CSARETAGAKNIQYF	TGCAGTGCTAGAGAGACAGCGGGAGCCAAAAACATTCAGTACTTC
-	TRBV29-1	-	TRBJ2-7	CSVPFRVAYEQYF	TGCAGCGTCCCCTTCCGGGTTGCCTACGAGCAGTACTTC
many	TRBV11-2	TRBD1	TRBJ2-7	CASSYGQAYEQYF	TGTGCCAGCAGCTACGGACAGGCGTACGAGCAGTACTTC